This is a list of T cell receptor beta chains from one sample in a study of blood T cell repertoires in COVID-19. Clones were read by immunoSEQ multiplex PCR, and TCRdb kept only the in-frame ones, dropping some. The sample has about 68,000 clones, roughly nine tenths seen once; the top ten hold just over 2.5%. Sequencing was performed on peripheral blood. All receptors come from a man aged 50-60 years with COVID-19, enrolled during active disease. Each CDR3 is given with its conserved first and last residue. Rows may omit the clone size; those that give it use once, few, many or a size class.

clone_size: .; j_call: TRBJ1-1; v_call: TRBV18; cdr3_aa: CASSPLDRVDTEAFF
clone_size: .; j_call: TRBJ2-2; v_call: TRBV4-2; cdr3_aa: CASSEAGLGTGELFF
clone_size: .; j_call: TRBJ1-1; v_call: TRBV7-2; cdr3_aa: CASSSPGQGSAFF
clone_size: .; j_call: TRBJ2-2; v_call: TRBV7-2; cdr3_aa: CASSLAGLNGELFF
clone_size: .; j_call: TRBJ2-1; v_call: TRBV28; cdr3_aa: CASSFPSGTSGRAARDEQFF
clone_size: .; j_call: TRBJ2-3; v_call: TRBV9; cdr3_aa: CASSDLSGATDTQYF
clone_size: .; j_call: TRBJ2-6; v_call: TRBV5-1; cdr3_aa: CATYTVPGQGSGANVLTF
clone_size: .; j_call: TRBJ1-1; v_call: TRBV6-2/TRBV6-3; cdr3_aa: CASSYGGKGTEAFF
clone_size: .; j_call: TRBJ2-2; v_call: TRBV27; cdr3_aa: CASSLSRGGVYSGELFF
clone_size: .; j_call: TRBJ1-5; v_call: TRBV16; cdr3_aa: CASSQHGTGTPDQPQHF
clone_size: .; j_call: TRBJ2-1; v_call: TRBV5-6; cdr3_aa: CASSLVRDRYNEQFF
clone_size: .; j_call: TRBJ1-1; v_call: TRBV14; cdr3_aa: CASSQDNQGWAEAFF
clone_size: .; j_call: TRBJ1-1; v_call: TRBV6-5; cdr3_aa: CASSSWRDHAEAFF
clone_size: .; j_call: TRBJ1-3; v_call: TRBV6-5; cdr3_aa: CASSPTGTGNTIYF
clone_size: .; j_call: TRBJ2-7; v_call: TRBV29-1; cdr3_aa: CSAKDRAYEQYF
clone_size: .; j_call: TRBJ2-3; v_call: TRBV6-5; cdr3_aa: CASSYSRSADTQYF
clone_size: .; j_call: TRBJ1-2; v_call: TRBV28; cdr3_aa: CASSLWGRQGGYTF
clone_size: .; j_call: TRBJ1-1; v_call: TRBV5-5; cdr3_aa: CASRGGTDLNTEAFF
clone_size: .; j_call: TRBJ2-3; v_call: TRBV19; cdr3_aa: CASSINSVDTQYF
clone_size: .; j_call: TRBJ2-1; v_call: TRBV2; cdr3_aa: CASSVREGKPEQFF
clone_size: once; j_call: TRBJ2-7; v_call: TRBV6-5; cdr3_aa: CASSLSASGVNEQYF
clone_size: .; j_call: TRBJ2-7; v_call: TRBV5-1; cdr3_aa: CASSPGLAGPRAYEQYF
clone_size: .; j_call: TRBJ2-1; v_call: TRBV3-1/TRBV3-2; cdr3_aa: CASSQDRGLAGYNEQFF
clone_size: .; j_call: TRBJ1-5; v_call: TRBV4-1; cdr3_aa: CASSQGSGNQPQHF
clone_size: .; j_call: TRBJ1-1; v_call: TRBV2; cdr3_aa: CASSGLSGGTEAFF
clone_size: .; j_call: TRBJ1-2; v_call: TRBV12-3/TRBV12-4; cdr3_aa: CASSFYRENGYTF
clone_size: .; j_call: TRBJ2-7; v_call: TRBV12-3/TRBV12-4; cdr3_aa: CASMGLPGHEQYF
clone_size: few; j_call: TRBJ1-4; v_call: TRBV28; cdr3_aa: CASSLPRDSGINEKLFF
clone_size: .; j_call: TRBJ2-1; v_call: TRBV19; cdr3_aa: CASSSSFSNEQFF
clone_size: .; j_call: TRBJ2-1; v_call: TRBV10-3; cdr3_aa: CAISRTSGRAWYNEQFF
clone_size: .; j_call: TRBJ1-2; v_call: TRBV10-1; cdr3_aa: CASSPDSNPYGYTF
clone_size: .; j_call: TRBJ2-7; v_call: TRBV19; cdr3_aa: CASRDRGDEQYF
clone_size: few; j_call: TRBJ2-1; v_call: TRBV2; cdr3_aa: CASSEGSTELGFEQFF
clone_size: once; j_call: TRBJ2-7; v_call: TRBV4-3; cdr3_aa: CASSQAGGEAYEQYF
clone_size: .; j_call: TRBJ1-4; v_call: TRBV6-5; cdr3_aa: CASSPDRIGAEKLFF
clone_size: .; j_call: TRBJ1-6; v_call: TRBV5-1; cdr3_aa: CASSLPGINSPLHF
clone_size: .; j_call: TRBJ1-4; v_call: TRBV19; cdr3_aa: CASRRSGNEKLFF